Below, 26 T cell receptor beta chains from the same sample are listed, as sequenced in a study of post-analysis software for immune sequencing data. These receptors' antigens are unknown. Presence of unique molecular identifiers characterized the TCR beta cDNA libraries. TCRdb used MiXCR to reprocess the PCR reads, holding one entry per CDR3 protein. This sample has 750,000 to 950,000 distinct CDR3 sequences; more than 45% occur once, and the top ten carry 4.9%. Whole-study results and caveats: Controls showed lower frequencies than patients for five TRBV segments, and TRBV5-6, TRBV5-1 and TRBV20-1 were among these.

The source material was blood. Receptors originate from a girl aged 10 to 17 with multiple sclerosis.

This clonotype was counted between two and nine times. V is TRBV6-1 and J is TRBJ2-7; TRBD2 aligns across 8 bases. The CDR3 is 15 amino acids. Germline CDR1 reads MNHNS; CDR2 reads SASEGT. V shed 4 bases and J 1 base; nucleotides not matched to a gene: 6. The CDR3 nucleotides are TGTGCCAGCAGTGTTGAAACTAGCGGTTCCTACGAGCAGTACTTC. Protein product: CASSVETSGSYEQYF.

This clonotype was picked up a small number of times. The chain uses TRBV12-3 or TRBV12-4 and TRBJ2-6; 8 bases map to TRBD1. J was trimmed by 0 bases and V by 3 bases; bases with no gene match: 16. The CDR3 loop spans 21 amino acids. The CDR3 reads CASSLAGWGQAESSGANVLTF. CDR3 in DNA: TGTGCCAGCAGTTTGGCTGGGTGGGGACAGGCCGAGAGCTCTGGGGCCAACGTCCTGACTTTC.

The chain links TRBV28 to TRBJ2-5; 8 nucleotides agree with TRBD1. This CDR3 contains 13 residues. After removal of 7 bases from V and 1 base from J, the junction contained 2 bases not matched to a gene. Looked up from germline, CDR1 is MDHEN and CDR2 is SYDVKM. CDR3 residues: CASNRGIQETQYF. CDR3 coding DNA: TGTGCCAGCAACAGGGGGATCCAAGAGACCCAGTACTTC.

A single count supports this clonotype. This chain uses TRBV2 with TRBJ2-7, with TRBD2 as a possible D gene (6 bases). This CDR3 spans 14 amino acids. Germline loops: CDR1 SNHLY, CDR2 FYNNEI. Trimming removed 6 bases at V and 3 bases at J, with 15 bases between. CDR3 region: CASRGTYLRYEQYF. CDR3 nucleotides: TGTGCCAGCAGAGGGACTTACCTTCGCTACGAGCAGTACTTC.

The V gene is TRBV20-1, the J gene TRBJ2-3; 10 bases agree with TRBD2. V lost 1 base and J lost 1; bases outside the gene matches: 5. This CDR3 is built from 16 residues. The germline gives CDR1 DFQATT, CDR2 SNEGSKA (reference sequence). The CDR3 sequence is CSARVGTSAGTDTQYF. The CDR3 DNA is TGCAGTGCTAGAGTGGGGACTAGCGCGGGCACAGATACGCAGTATTTT.

The chain employs TRBV6-2 or TRBV6-3 and TRBJ1-2; 7 bases align to TRBD1. The CDR3 extends over 16 amino acids. V was pared by 6 bases and J by 3 bases, with 13 bases of the junction left unmatched. The germline gives CDR1 MNHEY, CDR2 SVGEGT. CDR3 bases: TGTGCCAGCAGGACCTCCGGGACAGTGACATACTATGGCTACACCTTC. It yields the protein CASRTSGTVTYYGYTF.

This clonotype showed up just a few times. The chain couples TRBV15 to TRBJ2-1, with D perhaps matching TRBD1 (6 bases). Trimming took 0 bases from V and 9 from J, leaving 9 bases between them. Germline lookup yields CDR1 LNHNV and CDR2 YYDKDF (reference sequence). The CDR3 has 13 residues. In DNA form, the CDR3 reads TGTGCCACCAGCAGAGACCGGACAGTTGAGCAGTTCTTC. This translates into CATSRDRTVEQFF.

This clonotype has only a few counts. The chain recombines TRBV6-6 with TRBJ2-7; maybe TRBD1 (6 bases). Germline CDR1 is MNHNY and CDR2 is SVGAGI (reference sequence). V lost 2 bases to trimming and J lost 4 bases, with 9 bases between them. This CDR3 comprises 13 residues. Here the CDR3 reads CASSYGQNYEQYF. The CDR3 region has the DNA TGTGCCAGCAGTTACGGACAGAATTACGAGCAGTACTTC.

Notes on this clonotype: A junction end diverges from the germline sequence, so it may reflect a read error. This rearrangement joins TRBV4-1 to TRBJ2-7; 8 positions match TRBD1. The CDR3 is made up of 15 amino acids. Germline CDR1 is MGHRA and CDR2 is YSYEKL. In DNA, the CDR3 is TGCGCCAGCAGTCAAGGGGAACAGGGGGGTTACGAGCAGTACTTC. Its protein product is CASSQGEQGGYEQYF.

The chain has TRBV4-1 and TRBJ2-7; possibly TRBD1 or TRBD2 for D (5 bases each). Per the germline V gene, CDR1 is MGHRA and CDR2 is YSYEKL. The V and J ends lost 4 bases and 0 bases respectively, with 13 bases between them. The CDR3 has 15 amino acids. This CDR3 reads CASSPGTVNSYEQYF. In DNA form, the CDR3 reads TGCGCCAGCAGCCCAGGGACGGTCAACTCCTACGAGCAGTACTTC.

Regarding this clonotype: The junction and the germline gene differ at one end; a read error may be behind it. The chain carries TRBV7-2 and TRBJ2-4, with TRBD2 matching over 9 bases. Judging by the DNA end, TRBJ2-7 fits better; the J call may be wrong. Germline V lookup: CDR1 SGHTA, CDR2 FQGNSA. There are 14 residues in the CDR3. The CDR3 loop reads CVSSHSGRGNEQYF. The CDR3 DNA follows: TGTGTCAGCAGCCATAGCGGGAGAGGCAACGAGCAGTACTTC.

V is TRBV7-2 and J is TRBJ2-3; D is perhaps TRBD1 (5 bases). Per germline, CDR1 SGHTA and CDR2 FQGNSA. With 0 bases removed from V and 4 bases from J, the gap between germline ends came to 11 bases. This CDR3 contains 15 residues. CDR3 bases: TGTGCCAGCAGCTTAGCGGGCAGGGAAGCAGATACGCAGTATTTT. It translates to CASSLAGREADTQYF.

The chain carries TRBV7-2 and TRBJ2-1, with D possibly TRBD2 on 5 matching bases. The ends were cut back, 5 bases at V and 0 bases at J, with 11 bases in the middle. Per the germline V gene, CDR1 is SGHTA and CDR2 is FQGNSA. The CDR3 consists of 15 residues. The CDR3 bases are TGTGCCAGCAGCATCGGGGTCCTCTCCTACAATGAGCAGTTCTTC. Its translation: CASSIGVLSYNEQFF.

The gene calls are TRBV4-2 and TRBJ1-2; no clear D. Trimming took off 2 bases at V and 4 bases at J, with 14 bases between the two ends. The V gene's germline CDR1 is LGHNA and CDR2 YNFKEQ. The CDR3 runs 15 residues. The DNA of the CDR3 is TGTGCCAGCAGCCAAAACCGTCCCGGGCGCTATGGCTACACCTTC. Residues: CASSQNRPGRYGYTF.

This chain links TRBV11-2 with TRBJ2-1, with 12 bases aligning to TRBD2. Germline CDR1 is SGHAT and CDR2 is FQNNGV. This CDR3 has 16 residues. Trimming cost V 5 bases and J 2 bases; bases outside gene matches: 4. The CDR3 loop is CASSRTSGVAYNEQFF. CDR3 nucleotide sequence: TGTGCCAGCAGCCGGACTAGCGGGGTAGCCTACAATGAGCAGTTCTTC.

This clonotype has only a few counts. At one end, the junction sequence differs from germline, possibly due to a read error. The chain has TRBV5-1 and TRBJ2-1; D is ambiguous. This CDR3 has 12 amino acids. Germline V gene sequence: CDR1 SGHRS, CDR2 YFSETQ. CDR3 sequence: CASSLDQSWQFF. Written as DNA, the CDR3 is TGCGCCAGTAGCTTGGACCAATCATGGCAGTTCTTC. Together with reference TRBV5-1 and TRBJ2-1, the CDR3 gives the full variable domain: KAGVTQTPRYLIKTRGQQVTLSCSPISGHRSVSWYQQTPGQGLQFLFEYFSETQRNKGNFPGRFSGRQFSNSRSEMNVSTLELGDSALYLCASSLDQSWQFFGPGTRLTVL.

The chain uses TRBV7-9 and TRBJ2-3; 7 bases map to TRBD2. Trimming at V came to 5 bases and at J to 7 bases, leaving 6 bases not matched to a gene. From germline, CDR1 is SEHNR and CDR2 FQNEAQ (reference sequence). This CDR3 comprises 13 residues. The DNA for the CDR3 is TGTGCCAGCAGCCCGCGGGAGAGATATACGCAGTATTTT. Protein product: CASSPRERYTQYF.

For this clonotype: The CDR3 does not close with the conserved phenylalanine or tryptophan, likely indicating a read error. This chain uses TRBV12-3 or TRBV12-4 with TRBJ1-6, with 8 bases lining up with TRBD1. V shed 5 bases and J 8 bases; nucleotides not matched to a gene: 8. CDR3 length equals 15 residues. CDR3 sequence (DNA): TGTGCCAGCAGTCCCGGACAGGGTGGTGATTCACCCCTCCACGTT. This sequence encodes CASSPGQGGDSPLHV.

This clonotype turned up a few times. V usage is TRBV5-1 and J usage is TRBJ2-5; 10 positions agree with TRBD1. With the DNA end fitting TRBJ2-7 better, the J assignment may be wrong. The CDR3 contains 13 residues. From germline, CDR1 is SGHRS and CDR2 YFSETQ. The CDR3 loop reads CASSWGQGNEQYF. The CDR3 DNA follows: TGCGCCAGCAGCTGGGGACAGGGGAACGAGCAGTACTTC.

This rearrangement joins TRBV6-1 to TRBJ2-5, with D possibly being TRBD2 (7 bases). Germline CDR1 MNHNS, CDR2 SASEGT. This CDR3 comprises 15 residues. V was trimmed by 0 bases and J by 7 bases, leaving 15 bases between them. The CDR3 DNA reads as TGTGCCAGCAGTGAAGCGACCCTAGGGGGGGGGACCCAGTACTTC. Amino acids: CASSEATLGGGTQYF.

The CDR3 bases are TGTGCCAGCAGCGCCACCCCCAGACAGGGGGTCCAAGAGACCCAGTACTTC. Translated: CASSATPRQGVQETQYF. The rearrangement links TRBV9 to TRBJ2-5, with 9 bases fitting TRBD1. In germline, CDR1 is SGDLS, CDR2 YYNGEE. Losses at the gene ends were 3 bases for V and 1 base for J; bases not matched to a gene: 10. CDR3 length: 17 amino acids.

The rearrangement uses TRBV30 and TRBJ1-2; no reliable D call. The CDR3 has 12 residues. Germline-derived CDR1 and CDR2 are GTSNPN and SVGIG (reference sequence). Trimming cost V 2 bases and J 5 bases, with 9 bases left between them. The CDR3 reads CAWSPAEYGYTF. CDR3 nucleotide sequence: TGTGCCTGGAGTCCTGCGGAATATGGCTACACCTTC.

This clonotype has just a few counts. The chain carries TRBV5-6 and TRBJ1-5, with TRBD1 matching over 8 bases. The CDR3 is 14 amino acids. V gave up 1 base and J gave up 6 bases; unmatched junction bases: 3. The germline V gene encodes CDR1 SGHDT and CDR2 YYEEEE. The CDR3 nucleotides read TGTGCCAGCAGCTTGACAGGGGGTAGTCAGCCCCAGCATTTT. Its translation is CASSLTGGSQPQHF. The whole variable domain, remainder taken from reference TRBV5-6 and TRBJ1-5, is DAGVTQSPTHLIKTRGQQVTLRCSPKSGHDTVSWYQQALGQGPQFIFQYYEEEERQRGNFPDRFSGHQFPNYSSELNVNALLLGDSALYLCASSLTGGSQPQHFGDGTRLSIL.

DNA of the CDR3: TGTGCCAGCAGCCCCTTCGGGACTAGCGGGAGCACAGATACGCAGTATTTT. It encodes CASSPFGTSGSTDTQYF. V is TRBV4-2 and J is TRBJ2-3; 12 nucleotides match TRBD2. Germline assignment: CDR1 LGHNA and CDR2 YNFKEQ. V lost 4 bases and J lost 0; bases outside the gene matches: 5. The CDR3 loop spans 17 amino acids.

This chain links TRBV9 with TRBJ2-1, with D tentatively TRBD2 (6 bases). The CDR3 loop spans 19 amino acids. Per germline, CDR1 SGDLS and CDR2 YYNGEE. V lost 0 bases and J lost 0, with 19 bases in between. DNA of the CDR3: TGTGCCAGCAGCGTAGTGGAAGGAGGGGCTACTAGCTCCTACAATGAGCAGTTCTTC. Translating it yields CASSVVEGGATSSYNEQFF.

The chain combines TRBV21-1 with TRBJ1-1. TRBV21-1 is a known pseudogene. The CDR3 spans 14 residues. The CDR3 here is CASSKRRANTEAFF. For the CDR3, the DNA is TGTGCCAGCAGCAAGAGGCGGGCAAACACTGAAGCTTTCTTT.